What follows describes a single TCR beta chain. Its antigen remains unidentified. Base qualities are missing; no much larger clone stands one base away. This entry is derived from a study of cytomegalovirus exposure and HLA in healthy donors (dated by TCRdb to 2015 to 2018). With regard to the full study: In an earlier analysis of 587 of the donors, under 300 Gb of sequence data and roughly 100 million unique TCR beta sequences from 180 million or so T cells were reported. Approximately 300 gigabases of sequencing data and 75 million to 85 million unique TCR sequences made up an early release that covered about 640 HLA-typed donors. Of the roughly 410 genotyped donors, approximately 80% were placed in the genetic ancestry cluster associated with self-reported Caucasian donors. The aim of the study was to test whether cataloging public T cell receptors could identify signatures of past pathogen exposure. The T cell repertoires of about 700 subjects were profiled by immunosequencing and related to cytomegalovirus serostatus. Besides the first cohort of about 730 subjects, a separate validation cohort made up of 120 different subjects was used. The study combined high-throughput TCR immunosequencing, statistical association of individual TCRs with disease status, and machine learning to predict cytomegalovirus infection status. In a later analysis, previously published TCR beta repertoires from 670 or so donors were re-analyzed and high-resolution HLA genotyping was added so that TCR occurrence patterns could be studied. Rather than using new phenotypic data, the later analysis identified candidate immune exposures from TCR beta sequences and from how often those sequences occurred across donors. To decide whether each TCR beta V gene segment behaved as functional or pseudogenic, an earlier analysis of some 600 of the donors relied on high-throughput TCR beta sequencing. Donor age, sex, ethnicity and CMV serostatus were compiled together with the repertoire data. Genome-wide SNP genotypes for about 55% of the roughly 670 donors were used in a later genetic analysis, which treated that subset as a discovery cohort. All discovery cohort repertoires had been generated on a single sequencing platform. HLA typing covered class I and class II loci at four-digit resolution. Typing coverage varied by locus: roughly 620-640 donors for A, B, C, DRB1 and DQB1; approximately 500 for DQA1; over 600 for DPA1; around 450 for DPB1. Roughly five DR-DQ haplotypes were handled as single units for association and clustering, since linkage in the cohort was strong. Across around 400 genotyped donors of the cohort, an average of approximately 240,000 unique TCR beta nucleotide sequences per donor were sequenced, and 15% to 20% of those sequences were non-productive. On the study overall, not on this receptor specifically: Because the 87-base-pair reads could not distinguish some IMGT-functional V segments, including TRBV6-2 and TRBV6-3, those segments were excluded. The earlier analysis of 450 to 700 of the donors excluded 15 to 20 rarely observed V segments, including chromosome 9 orphons, because counts were too low. Most CMV-associated TCR beta chains appeared to be HLA-restricted in a later analysis, and the HLA associations seemed to be driven largely by CMV exposure. The classifier was reported to diagnose cytomegalovirus status with high specificity and sensitivity in both the original cohort and the validation cohort. An association between a missense DCLRE1C variant and V-gene and J-gene trimming of TCR beta chains was found in a later genetic analysis and replicated in an independent cohort. In vitro tests confirmed that a few of the cytomegalovirus-associated TCR beta chains recognize cytomegalovirus antigens. In an earlier analysis of some 500 of the donors, most TCR beta V segments appeared in productive rearrangements about 87% or about 30% of the time, broadly matching IMGT annotations. Correlated functional status among segregating V segments might be attributable to linkage disequilibrium, but an unknown experimental factor could not be ruled out. A further reported finding was that TCR beta sequences accurately predicted the HLA-A and HLA-B alleles for most subjects in the first cohort. In a later analysis, TCR association rates were found to vary across HLA loci, with the most associated TCRs seen for DRB1 alleles and the fewest for HLA-C alleles. A cluster of highly shared sequence variants was judged likely to be a technical artifact of the sequencing pipeline. CMV serostatus was the only immune exposure information available for the cohort. According to the authors, the approach could potentially be generalized to other disease states and immunological phenotypes. Because HLA typing was unavailable for some donors at each locus, only the typed subset was used in association tests. Sequencing depth was assumed to be roughly uniform across donors in the presence/absence analyses, though that assumption may not hold. A later analysis found that HLA-associated TCR beta chains were more clonally expanded and had lower generation probabilities than equally common non-associated chains. A later analysis reported that several top co-occurrence clusters appeared linked to parvovirus B19, influenza, CMV and Epstein-Barr virus. A later analysis associated 16,951 TCR beta sequences with specific HLA alleles at a false discovery rate of 0.05. The study listed 170 or so TCR beta chains as associated with cytomegalovirus. The cohort was sequenced for TCR beta chains only, and without alpha or paired-chain data the features that could be detected were limited. Most TCR sequences were seen in very few donors, while some public TCRs were found in many individuals. In a later genetic analysis, fewer N-insertions in productive TCRs were reported among donors in an Asian-associated ancestry cluster than the roughly 700-donor mean. Strong co-occurrence of HLA alleles, especially DR and DQ, made assigning TCR associations to individual alleles difficult.

The cohort was made up of 650 to 700 healthy bone marrow donors. At the time of sampling, every cohort member was nominally healthy, though immune exposures that went unrecorded were likely present. The donor tested CMV seronegative, placing the donor among the 350 or so seronegative members of the cohort. Each donor provided a peripheral blood sample, and peripheral blood mononuclear cells were used for TCR beta sequencing. Genomic DNA was extracted from the blood cell samples with the Qiagen DNeasy Blood Extraction Kit. Library generation was performed with the immunoSEQ multiplex PCR assay. The multiplex PCR relied on a mix of 60 forward primers for TCR Vbeta segments and 13 reverse primers for TCR Jbeta segments. Amplification of the CDR3 region of rearranged TCR beta genes was performed with a multiplex PCR assay on genomic DNA. The Illumina HiSeq System was used to sequence the amplified TCR beta libraries as 87-base-pair reads. In the source study's methods: A later analysis tallied tens of millions of unique TCR beta chains across the 550 to 850 repertoires, and about 10 million of those chains were shared by two or more donors. Raw reads were error-corrected and collapsed into unique sequences by a nearest-neighbor algorithm in which closely related sequences were merged to remove PCR and sequencing errors. To assign V, D and J gene segments, CDR3 sequences were aligned to IMGT reference sequences. For a sequence to be retained, a match of at least six nucleotides was required to both a V gene segment and a J gene segment. Rearrangements were classified as productive when the CDR3 lacked stop codons and remained in frame with V and J, and all other rearrangements were classified as non-productive. Following IMGT convention, CDR3 was defined as the stretch from the second conserved V-encoded cysteine to the conserved J-encoded phenylalanine. Sequences without an unambiguous match to a single V gene segment were excluded from the earlier analysis of almost 600 of the donors. In an earlier analysis of around 600 of the donors, V segments were called functional above 56.7% productive rearrangements and were called segregating when the between-donor standard deviation exceeded 5%. To diagnose cytomegalovirus status from the catalog of TCR beta chain sequences, a statistical classification framework was built. A later analysis assigned V and J genes by comparing TCR nucleotide sequences with IMGT/GENE-DB human TR gene sequences. Using the TCRdist pipeline, a later analysis assigned CDR3 sequences along with most-parsimonious VDJ recombination scenarios. In a later analysis, every TCR beta chain was defined by the combination of its CDR3 amino acid sequence and its V-gene family, and reads without a unique V-gene family were dropped. To address suspected cross-contamination and a sequencing artifact, a later analysis removed approximately 590 highly shared, low-generation-probability nucleotide sequences. For each public chain, a later analysis derived a clonal expansion index from normalized ranks of inferred template counts within each repertoire. In a later analysis, generation probabilities were computed with a VDJ recombination model fitted to out-of-frame rearrangements, and the resulting probabilities were checked against IGoR. A later analysis scored TCR-TCR, TCR-HLA and TCR-CMV co-occurrence with hypergeometric tests, applying a repertoire-size bias correction to TCR pairs. In a later analysis, false discovery rates were estimated by permuting HLA or CMV assignments 20 times. A later analysis grouped co-occurring TCRs with DBSCAN, adding TCRdist sequence similarity when clustering within HLA-allele-positive subsets. Co-occurrence clustering excluded repertoires with fewer than 30,000 or more than 120,000 public chains, plus five with anomalous nucleotide sharing. TCRdb provides this immuneACCESS table in a form limited to in-frame rearrangements. Some clones are lacking; in checked studies, under half of them reflect an unresolved V gene, and why the rest are absent is not known. Clone size and the V and J calls come from that table; the DNA yielded D and trimming. The sample profile shows 250,000 to 300,000 clones; about nine tenths of them were found once. The ten largest clones represent about 1.7% of the sample.

The V end gives up 4 bases and the J end 8 bases, leaving 7 bases in the junction not matched to a gene. CDR1 SGHNT and CDR2 YYREEE are derived from the germline V gene (reference sequence). Including cysteine and phenylalanine, the CDR3 has 14 amino acids. Here the CDR3 DNA is all that survives: 42 bases in frame from base 1. This TCR derives from a girl under 10 years old in good health and CMV-seronegative. Sequenced material: PBMCs. The rearrangement combines TRBV5-4 with TRBJ1-4, with TRBD1 matching 8 junction bases. CDR3 loop: CASSTTGDVEKLFF. The DNA reads TGTGCCAGCAGCACGACAGGGGATGTGGAAAAACTGTTTTTT.